Listed below are T cell receptor beta chains from one sample, sequenced in a study of tumor and adjacent non-tumor tissue in lung cancer. TCRdb called the multiplex PCR reads again in MiXCR, with one record for every CDR3 protein. The repertoire holds 80,000 to 130,000 distinct CDR3 sequences, with roughly two thirds as singletons. What was sequenced was distant non-tumor lung tissue. The origin of the receptors is a young man with non-small cell lung cancer. Each CDR3 is given with its conserved first and last residue. A D gene is named only where the DNA matches it firmly. Size tells how often a clone was seen (once, few, many) or the class of an expanded clone, and some rows leave it out.

D: TRBD2; size: few; J: TRBJ2-7; V: TRBV11-1; CDR3: CASSILRVAGARDEQYF; DNA: TGTGCCAGCAGCATCCTCAGGGTAGCGGGAGCCCGCGACGAGCAGTACTTC
D: TRBD1; size: NA; J: TRBJ1-6; V: TRBV20-1; CDR3: CSASVPGQYNSPLHF; DNA: TGCAGTGCTTCAGTACCGGGACAGTATAATTCACCCCTACACTTT
D: TRBD1; size: NA; J: TRBJ2-4; V: TRBV2; CDR3: CASSEGHRGNVNIQYF; DNA: TGTGCCAGCAGTGAAGGTCACAGGGGAAATGTGAACATTCAGTACTTC
D: NA; size: NA; J: TRBJ2-7; V: TRBV7-8; CDR3: CASSLNPPRRNSEQYF; DNA: TGTGCCAGCAGCTTAAACCCGCCACGGAGGAACTCCGAGCAGTACTTC
D: NA; size: many; J: TRBJ1-5; V: TRBV4-1; CDR3: CASSQGPGADQPQHF; DNA: TGCGCCAGCAGCCAGGGCCCCGGGGCGGATCAGCCCCAGCATTTT
D: TRBD2; size: NA; J: TRBJ2-1; V: TRBV20-1; CDR3: CSANPISGGLNEQFF; DNA: TGCAGTGCTAACCCGATTAGCGGGGGACTGAATGAGCAGTTCTTC
D: NA; size: few; J: TRBJ2-7; V: TRBV2; CDR3: CASSEEASAYEQYF; DNA: TGTGCCAGCAGTGAAGAAGCCAGCGCCTACGAGCAGTACTTC
D: NA; size: NA; J: TRBJ1-5; V: TRBV6-1; CDR3: CTSSERLSNQPQHF; DNA: TGTACCAGCAGCGAAAGGTTGAGCAATCAGCCCCAGCATTTT
D: NA; size: NA; J: TRBJ1-2; V: TRBV29-1; CDR3: CSVDVAGANLGGYTF; DNA: TGCAGCGTCGATGTGGCAGGGGCGAACCTGGGGGGCTACACCTTC
D: NA; size: NA; J: TRBJ1-6; V: TRBV6-1; CDR3: CASRKEGIGNSPLRF; DNA: TGTGCCAGCAGGAAGGAGGGGATTGGGAACTCACCCCTCCGCTTT
D: NA; size: NA; J: TRBJ1-5; V: TRBV20-1; CDR3: CSAPRRESIDTQHF; DNA: TGCAGTGCCCCCCGGCGGGAGAGCATAGATACGCAGCATTTT
D: NA; size: many; J: TRBJ2-3; V: TRBV29-1; CDR3: CSVDLGSTDTQYF; DNA: TGCAGCGTTGATTTAGGGAGCACAGATACGCAGTATTTT
D: NA; size: many; J: TRBJ1-1; V: TRBV20-1; CDR3: CSASPGQNTEAFF; DNA: TGCAGTGCTAGCCCGGGACAGAACACTGAAGCTTTCTTT
D: TRBD1; size: NA; J: TRBJ2-5; V: TRBV11-3; CDR3: CASTGQGSRGTHYF; DNA: TGTGCCAGCACCGGACAGGGGTCGAGAGGGACCCATTACTTC
D: NA; size: few; J: TRBJ2-3; V: TRBV11-2; CDR3: CPSSFGWEDTQYF; DNA: TGTCCCAGCAGTTTTGGCTGGGAAGATACGCAGTATTTT
D: NA; size: NA; J: TRBJ2-5; V: TRBV11-2; CDR3: CASGLVPGGETQYF; DNA: TGTGCCAGCGGCTTAGTCCCAGGGGGGGAGACTCAGTACTTC
D: NA; size: NA; J: TRBJ2-3; V: TRBV11-3; CDR3: CASSREHTDKQYF; DNA: TGTGCCAGCAGCCGTGAACACACAGATAAGCAATATTTT
D: TRBD1; size: NA; J: TRBJ2-7; V: TRBV11-2; CDR3: CASGLSTGVYF; DNA: TGTGCCAGCGGCTTAAGTACAGGGGTGTACTTC
D: NA; size: many; J: TRBJ2-1; V: TRBV11-2; CDR3: CASDWDGYNEQFF; DNA: TGTGCCAGCGACTGGGACGGTTACAATGAGCAGTTCTTC
D: NA; size: NA; J: TRBJ1-1; V: TRBV20-1; CDR3: CSDRGGWDTEAFF; DNA: TGCAGTGATAGAGGGGGGTGGGACACTGAAGCTTTCTTT
D: NA; size: NA; J: TRBJ2-1; V: TRBV11-2; CDR3: CASRLITYEQFF; DNA: TGTGCCAGCAGGTTAATAACGTATGAGCAGTTCTTC
D: NA; size: NA; J: TRBJ2-3; V: TRBV20-1; CDR3: CSANLERRADTQYF; DNA: TGCAGTGCTAACCTCGAGAGGAGGGCAGATACGCAGTATTTT
D: NA; size: few; J: TRBJ2-3; V: TRBV28; CDR3: CASSLYYASSTDTQYF; DNA: TGTGCCAGCAGTTTATATTATGCTTCTAGCACAGATACGCAGTATTTT
D: NA; size: NA; J: TRBJ2-5; V: TRBV20-1; CDR3: CSVPIGRLLKTRYF; DNA: TGTAGTGTTCCAATCGGTCGTCTCCTAAAGACCCGGTACTTC
D: NA; size: NA; J: TRBJ2-5; V: TRBV5-1; CDR3: CDSSLVPDPKTQYF; DNA: TGCGACAGCAGCTTGGTGCCGGATCCAAAGACCCAGTACTTC
D: NA; size: NA; J: TRBJ2-5; V: TRBV11-2; CDR3: CAISFYQETQYF; DNA: TGTGCCATCAGCTTTTACCAAGAGACCCAGTACTTC
D: TRBD2; size: NA; J: TRBJ2-3; V: TRBV7-3; CDR3: CASSEGGGGPVDTQYF; DNA: TGTGCCAGCAGCGAAGGTGGCGGGGGGCCGGTTGATACGCAGTATTTT
D: TRBD1; size: NA; J: TRBJ1-2; V: TRBV5-1; CDR3: CASSLDQGAGYGYTF; DNA: TGCGCTAGCAGCTTGGACCAGGGGGCAGGCTATGGCTACACCTTC
D: NA; size: NA; J: TRBJ1-5; V: TRBV6-4; CDR3: CASSDSDLRYNQLQHF; DNA: TGTGCCAGCAGTGACTCGGACTTGAGGTATAATCAGCTCCAGCATTTT
D: NA; size: few; J: TRBJ2-1; V: TRBV6-4; CDR3: CASMGDEQFF; DNA: TGTGCCAGCATGGGCGATGAGCAGTTCTTC
D: NA; size: once; J: TRBJ1-2; V: TRBV11-2; CDR3: CASSSGLVNYGYTF; DNA: TGTGCCAGTAGCTCCGGGCTGGTGAACTATGGCTACACCTTC
D: TRBD1; size: NA; J: TRBJ1-6; V: TRBV6-5; CDR3: CACTSSLGGNSPLHF; DNA: TGTGCCTGTACCTCATCCCTAGGGGGCAATTCACCCCTCCACTTT
D: NA; size: NA; J: TRBJ2-5; V: TRBV2; CDR3: CTSSRDIQETQYF; DNA: TGTACCAGCTCGAGGGACATCCAAGAGACCCAGTATTTC
D: NA; size: NA; J: TRBJ2-1; V: TRBV11-2; CDR3: CASSLVASRSDELFF; DNA: TGTGCCAGCAGCTTAGTGGCTAGCCGGTCGGATGAGCTGTTCTTC
D: TRBD1; size: few; J: TRBJ2-1; V: TRBV11-3; CDR3: CASNWGTGDYEQFF; DNA: TGTGCCAGCAACTGGGGGACAGGGGACTATGAGCAGTTCTTC
D: NA; size: NA; J: TRBJ2-1; V: TRBV6-2/TRBV6-3; CDR3: CASSPSESYKEQFF; DNA: TGTGCCAGCAGCCCCTCGGAGAGTTACAAAGAGCAGTTCTTC
D: NA; size: NA; J: TRBJ1-6; V: TRBV11-2; CDR3: CARGLSWGGSPLHF; DNA: TGTGCGAGGGGCTTAAGCTGGGGCGGATCACCCCTCCACTTT
D: NA; size: NA; J: TRBJ2-7; V: TRBV12-3/TRBV12-4; CDR3: CASGLSGEDEQNF; DNA: TGTGCCAGCGGTTTGTCAGGGGAGGACGAGCAGAACTTC
D: TRBD1; size: NA; J: TRBJ2-2; V: TRBV29-1; CDR3: CSAGQGAGGELLF; DNA: TGCAGCGCTGGCCAGGGGGCGGGCGGGGAGCTGCTTTTT
D: NA; size: many; J: TRBJ2-1; V: TRBV4-1; CDR3: CASSPRKGLDEQFF; DNA: TGCGCCAGCAGCCCACGTAAGGGTCTCGATGAGCAGTTCTTC
D: NA; size: few; J: TRBJ2-2; V: TRBV4-2; CDR3: CASNPRLVGGRAGELFF; DNA: TGTGCCAGCAACCCTCGACTAGTGGGGGGCAGGGCCGGGGAGCTGTTTTTT
D: NA; size: NA; J: TRBJ2-3; V: TRBV6-6; CDR3: CASSYLTDTQYF; DNA: TGTGCCAGCAGTTATCTCACAGATACGCAGTATTTT
D: NA; size: NA; J: TRBJ2-1; V: TRBV6-5; CDR3: CANSYGVQWFNEQFF; DNA: TGTGCCAACAGTTACGGGGTTCAGTGGTTCAATGAGCAGTTCTTC
D: NA; size: many; J: TRBJ1-2; V: TRBV6-2/TRBV6-3; CDR3: CASSYPTKTQLRTTNYGYTF; DNA: TGTGCCAGCAGTTACCCAACTAAGACGCAGCTCAGAACCACTAACTATGGCTACACCTTC
D: TRBD1; size: NA; J: TRBJ1-1; V: TRBV20-1; CDR3: CGAIPRQGPNTEAFF; DNA: TGCGGTGCTATCCCCAGACAGGGGCCGAACACTGAAGCTTTCTTT
D: TRBD2; size: NA; J: TRBJ2-5; V: TRBV29-1; CDR3: CSIEDLRRGGAYF; DNA: TGCAGCATTGAAGATCTTCGACGGGGGGGGGCATACTTC
D: NA; size: many; J: TRBJ2-5; V: TRBV20-1; CDR3: CSVAPSSKAQYF; DNA: TGCAGTGTAGCTCCCTCTTCGAAGGCCCAGTACTTC
D: TRBD1; size: NA; J: TRBJ1-6; V: TRBV7-9; CDR3: CASSSYLGQGFSPLHF; DNA: TGTGCCAGCAGCTCGTATTTGGGACAGGGGTTTTCACCCCTCCACTTT
D: TRBD2; size: NA; J: TRBJ2-3; V: TRBV6-1; CDR3: CASSSTSLAGDTQYF; DNA: TGTGCCAGCAGTTCGACTAGCCTAGCAGGAGATACGCAGTATTTT
D: TRBD1; size: NA; J: TRBJ2-2; V: TRBV6-6; CDR3: CASSAKTGNSGELFF; DNA: TGTGCCAGTAGTGCAAAGACAGGGAACAGCGGGGAGCTGTTTTTT
D: NA; size: NA; J: TRBJ2-4; V: TRBV11-1; CDR3: CASTHSGRATKNTQHF; DNA: TGTGCCAGCACACACTCAGGCAGGGCGACCAAAAACACTCAGCACTTC
D: TRBD1; size: NA; J: TRBJ2-7; V: TRBV4-1; CDR3: CAGSQGETGGIGETYEQYF; DNA: TGCGCAGGCAGCCAAGGGGAGACAGGGGGCATTGGGGAAACCTACGAGCAGTACTTC